This entry is about one T cell receptor (beta chain). It lacks a known antigen. Base quality data are lacking; no much larger clone is found one base away. These data come from a study of lung T cells in sarcoidosis with Löfgren's syndrome (dated 2017 in TCRdb). For the wider study: Sarcoidosis was characterized as a granulomatous disease that is mostly pulmonary, in which CD4+ T cells accumulate in bronchoalveolar lavage fluid. The repertoire analyses were focused on Lofgren's syndrome patients. Overall results and qualifications from the work: Recognition of a sarcoidosis-associated antigen was only suggested; the antigen itself remained putative and unidentified. In alphabeta pairing analysis, TRAV12-1 was found to pair preferentially with TRBV2, and CDR3 homology was shown by the resulting paired TCRs. CDR3 motifs in TRAV12-1 and TRBV2 were reported to be shared across several Lofgren's syndrome patients, which suggests public CD4+ TCR repertoires. Compared with control subjects, Lofgren's syndrome patients were reported to have TRAV12-1 and TRBV2 as the most expanded V gene segments.

The germline V gene (reference sequence) gives CDR1 as GTSNPN and CDR2 as SVGIG. Here V drops 4 bases and J drops 6 bases, and the junction holds 3 bases not matched to any gene. Including cysteine and phenylalanine, the CDR3 has 12 amino acids. Only the CDR3 part of the read is kept: 36 bases, read in frame from the first base. The sequencing machine was an Illumina MiSeq. Using fastp at Q25 and MiXCR, TCRdb reprocessed the public reads and kept productive beta chains. One record per CDR3 amino acid sequence lists the most common genes and DNA. Within this sample are about 19,000 distinct CDR3 sequences, with roughly 20% of them counted one time only. 4.1% of the sample is taken by the ten largest.

The receptor comes from a human donor with sarcoidosis (Löfgren's syndrome or another form), or a control subject (not recorded which). The chain is encoded by TRBV30 joined to TRBJ2-1, with 7 central nucleotides matching TRBD1. Material for sequencing was CD4+ T cells from PBMCs. In nucleotides, the sequence is TGTGCCTGGAAGGGGGCCTCCAATGAGCAGTTCTTC. Its translation is CAWKGASNEQFF.